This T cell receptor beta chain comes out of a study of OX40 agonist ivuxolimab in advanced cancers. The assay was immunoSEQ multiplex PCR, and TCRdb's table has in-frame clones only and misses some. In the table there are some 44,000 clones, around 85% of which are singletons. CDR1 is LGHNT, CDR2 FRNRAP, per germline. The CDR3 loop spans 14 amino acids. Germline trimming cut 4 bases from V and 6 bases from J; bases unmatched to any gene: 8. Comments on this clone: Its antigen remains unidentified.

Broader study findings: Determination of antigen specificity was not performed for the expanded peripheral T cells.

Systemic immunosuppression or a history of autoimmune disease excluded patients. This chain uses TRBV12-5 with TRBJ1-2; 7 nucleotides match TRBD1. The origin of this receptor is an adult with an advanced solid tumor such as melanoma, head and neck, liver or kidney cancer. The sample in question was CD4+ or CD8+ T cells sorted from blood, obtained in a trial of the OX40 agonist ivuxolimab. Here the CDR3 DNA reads TGTGCTAGTGGTTCAACCGGGACAGACGATGGCTACACCTTC. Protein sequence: CASGSTGTDDGYTF. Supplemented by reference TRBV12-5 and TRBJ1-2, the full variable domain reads DARVTQTPRHKVTEMGQEVTMRCQPILGHNTVFWYRQTMMQGLELLAYFRNRAPLDDSGMPKDRFSAEMPDATLATLKIQPSEPRDSAVYFCASGSTGTDDGYTFGSGTRLTVV.